The TCR beta chain described here comes from a study of PD-1 blockade in classical Hodgkin lymphoma. As for the study in general: Patients were administered nivolumab (3 mg/kg intravenously) every 2 weeks. Broader study findings: The study reported lower baseline TCR diversity in newly diagnosed patients than in healthy donors. Unlike CD8+ TCR diversity, which did not rise significantly by C4D1, CD4+ TCR diversity did.

This clone was observed many times. Its antigen remains unknown. Relapse after autologous stem cell transplantation occurred in every patient, and brentuximab vedotin exposure varied. Profiled with immunoSEQ multiplex PCR; TCRdb holds only in-frame clones, not every one. Of 35,000 to 50,000 clones listed, 75% to 85% are singletons. Sequenced here: peripheral blood mononuclear cells (PBMCs), sampled at baseline. The sequence was obtained from a human donor with classical Hodgkin lymphoma.

The CDR3 region is CASSEGLGRDAGYTF. As DNA, the CDR3 is TGTGCCAGCAGTGAAGGGCTCGGGAGGGATGCTGGCTACACCTTC. This chain connects TRBV2 to TRBJ1-2; unclear D gene. Per germline, CDR1 SNHLY and CDR2 FYNNEI. The V and J ends lost 1 base and 7 bases respectively, with 16 bases between them. This CDR3 comprises 15 residues.